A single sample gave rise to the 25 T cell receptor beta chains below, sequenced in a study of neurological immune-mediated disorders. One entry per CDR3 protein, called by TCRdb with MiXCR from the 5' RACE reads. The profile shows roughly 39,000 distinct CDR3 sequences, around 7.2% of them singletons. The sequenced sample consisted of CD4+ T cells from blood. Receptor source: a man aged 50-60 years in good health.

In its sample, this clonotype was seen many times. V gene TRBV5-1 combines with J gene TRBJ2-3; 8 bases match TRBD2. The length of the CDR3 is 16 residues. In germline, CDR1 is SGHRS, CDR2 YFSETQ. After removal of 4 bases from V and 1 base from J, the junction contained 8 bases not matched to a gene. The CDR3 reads CASSLVGAGGTDTQYF. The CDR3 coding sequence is TGCGCCAGCAGCCTGGTCGGAGCGGGAGGCACAGATACGCAGTATTTT.

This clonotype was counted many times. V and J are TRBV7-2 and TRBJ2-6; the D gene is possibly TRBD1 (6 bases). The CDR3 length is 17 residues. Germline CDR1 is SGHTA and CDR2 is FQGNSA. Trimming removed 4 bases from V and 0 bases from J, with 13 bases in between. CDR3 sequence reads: CASSYPDRASGANVLTF. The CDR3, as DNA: TGTGCCAGCAGCTACCCGGACAGAGCCTCTGGGGCCAACGTCCTGACTTTC. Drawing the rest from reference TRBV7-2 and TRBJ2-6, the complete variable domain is GAGVSQSPSNKVTEKGKDVELRCDPISGHTALYWYRQSLGQGLEFLIYFQGNSAPDKSGLPSDRFSAERTGGSVSTLTIQRTQQEDSAVYLCASSYPDRASGANVLTFGAGSRLTVL.

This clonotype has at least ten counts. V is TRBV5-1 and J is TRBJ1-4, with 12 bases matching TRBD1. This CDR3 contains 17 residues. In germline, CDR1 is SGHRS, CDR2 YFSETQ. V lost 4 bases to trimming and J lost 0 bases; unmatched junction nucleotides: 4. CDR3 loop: CASSPGQGATTNEKLFF. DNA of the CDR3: TGCGCCAGCAGCCCGGGACAGGGGGCGACAACTAATGAAAAACTGTTTTTT. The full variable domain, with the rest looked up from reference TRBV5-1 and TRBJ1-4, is KAGVTQTPRYLIKTRGQQVTLSCSPISGHRSVSWYQQTPGQGLQFLFEYFSETQRNKGNFPGRFSGRQFSNSRSEMNVSTLELGDSALYLCASSPGQGATTNEKLFFGSGTQLSVL.

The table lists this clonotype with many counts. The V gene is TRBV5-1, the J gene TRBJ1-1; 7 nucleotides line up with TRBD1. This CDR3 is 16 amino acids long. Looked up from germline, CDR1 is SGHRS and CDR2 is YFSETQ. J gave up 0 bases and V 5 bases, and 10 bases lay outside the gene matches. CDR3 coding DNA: TGCGCCAGCAGTTATTCCGGACAGGCAATGAACACTGAAGCTTTCTTT. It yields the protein CASSYSGQAMNTEAFF. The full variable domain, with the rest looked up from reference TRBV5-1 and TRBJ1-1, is KAGVTQTPRYLIKTRGQQVTLSCSPISGHRSVSWYQQTPGQGLQFLFEYFSETQRNKGNFPGRFSGRQFSNSRSEMNVSTLELGDSALYLCASSYSGQAMNTEAFFGQGTRLTVV.

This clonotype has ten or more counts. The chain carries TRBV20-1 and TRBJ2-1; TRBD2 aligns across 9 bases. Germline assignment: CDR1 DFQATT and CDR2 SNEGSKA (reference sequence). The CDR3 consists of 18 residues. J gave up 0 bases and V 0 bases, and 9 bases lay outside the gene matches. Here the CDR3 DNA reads TGCAGTGCTAGAGAGCGACTAGCGGTAGGGGTCTCCTACAATGAGCAGTTCTTC. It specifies CSARERLAVGVSYNEQFF.

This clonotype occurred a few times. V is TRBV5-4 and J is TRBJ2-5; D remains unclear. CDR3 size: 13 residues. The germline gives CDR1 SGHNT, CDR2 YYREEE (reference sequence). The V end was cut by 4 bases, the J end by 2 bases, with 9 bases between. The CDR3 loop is CASSNRAQETQYF. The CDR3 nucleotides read TGTGCCAGCAGCAATAGAGCGCAAGAGACCCAGTACTTC.

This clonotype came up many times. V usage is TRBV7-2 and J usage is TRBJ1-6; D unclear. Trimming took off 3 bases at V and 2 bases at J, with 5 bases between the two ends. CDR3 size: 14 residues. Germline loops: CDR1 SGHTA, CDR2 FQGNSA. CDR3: CASSFEAYNSPLHF. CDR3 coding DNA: TGTGCCAGCAGCTTTGAGGCCTATAATTCACCCCTCCACTTT.

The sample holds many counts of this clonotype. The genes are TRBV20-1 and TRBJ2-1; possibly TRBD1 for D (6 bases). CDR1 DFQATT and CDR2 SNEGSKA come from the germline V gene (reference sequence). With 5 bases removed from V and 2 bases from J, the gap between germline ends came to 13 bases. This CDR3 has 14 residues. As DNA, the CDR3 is TGCAGTGCTCCGGACAGAACTGCCTACAATGAGCAGTTCTTC. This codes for CSAPDRTAYNEQFF.

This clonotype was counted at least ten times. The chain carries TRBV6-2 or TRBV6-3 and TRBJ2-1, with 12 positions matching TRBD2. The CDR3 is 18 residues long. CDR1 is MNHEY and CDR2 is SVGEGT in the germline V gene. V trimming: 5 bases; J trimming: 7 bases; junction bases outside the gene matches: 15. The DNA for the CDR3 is TGTGCCAGCAGTCCGACCCCCTTGACTAGCGGGAGCTTTAATGAGCAGTTCTTC. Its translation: CASSPTPLTSGSFNEQFF.

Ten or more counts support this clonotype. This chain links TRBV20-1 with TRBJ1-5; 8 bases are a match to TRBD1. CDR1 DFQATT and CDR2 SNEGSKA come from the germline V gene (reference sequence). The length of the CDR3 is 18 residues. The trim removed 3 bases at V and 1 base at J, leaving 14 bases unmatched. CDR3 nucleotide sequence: TGCAGTGCTAGTTTTCCAGGGGGCGGTAGGCCGAGCAATCAGCCCCAGCATTTT. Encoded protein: CSASFPGGGRPSNQPQHF.

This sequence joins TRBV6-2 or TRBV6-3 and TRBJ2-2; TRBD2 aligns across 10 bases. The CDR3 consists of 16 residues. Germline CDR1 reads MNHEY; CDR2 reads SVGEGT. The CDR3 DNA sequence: TGTACCTGCAGTTTCACTAGCGGGATTGACACCGGGGAGCTGTTTTTT. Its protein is CTCSFTSGIDTGELFF.

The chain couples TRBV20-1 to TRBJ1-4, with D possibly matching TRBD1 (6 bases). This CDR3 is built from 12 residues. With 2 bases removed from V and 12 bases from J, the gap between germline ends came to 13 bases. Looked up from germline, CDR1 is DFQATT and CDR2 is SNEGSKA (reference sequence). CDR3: CSARQGIGELFF. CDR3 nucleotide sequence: TGCAGTGCTAGACAGGGGATTGGGGAACTGTTTTTT.

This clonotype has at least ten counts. CDR3 loop: CASSQVWGGGNQPQHF. The CDR3 DNA reads as TGTGCCAGCAGCCAAGTTTGGGGTGGAGGCAATCAGCCCCAGCATTTT. This chain links TRBV4-2 with TRBJ1-5, with no clear D. The ends were cut back, 1 base at V and 2 bases at J, with 12 bases in the middle. The CDR3 runs to 16 residues. Germline-derived CDR1 and CDR2 are LGHNA and YNFKEQ.

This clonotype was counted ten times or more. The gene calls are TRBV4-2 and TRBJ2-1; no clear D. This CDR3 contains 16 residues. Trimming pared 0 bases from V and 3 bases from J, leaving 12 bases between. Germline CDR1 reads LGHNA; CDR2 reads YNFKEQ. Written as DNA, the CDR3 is TGTGCCAGCAGCCAAGAGGTTACAGAATTCTACAATGAGCAGTTCTTC. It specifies CASSQEVTEFYNEQFF.

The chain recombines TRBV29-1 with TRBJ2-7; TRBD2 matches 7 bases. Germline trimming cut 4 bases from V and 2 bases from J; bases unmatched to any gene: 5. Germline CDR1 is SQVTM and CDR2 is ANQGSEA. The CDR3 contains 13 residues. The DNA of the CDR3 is TGCAGCGTTGGGGGAGGGTTAACCTACGAGCAGTACTTC. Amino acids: CSVGGGLTYEQYF.

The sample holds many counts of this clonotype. CDR3 in amino acids: CASSPGRQGNSLYEQYF. CDR3 nucleotide sequence: TGTGCCAGCTCACCAGGGCGACAGGGGAACTCCCTCTACGAGCAGTACTTC. This chain uses TRBV18 with TRBJ2-7; 8 nucleotides align to TRBD1. V gave up 2 bases and J gave up 3 bases; unmatched junction bases: 12. The CDR3 sequence is 17 residues long. CDR1 and CDR2 from the germline V gene are KGHSH and LQKENI. The full variable domain, in which reference TRBV18 and TRBJ2-7 provide the parts outside the CDR3, is NAGVMQNPRHLVRRRGQEARLRCSPMKGHSHVYWYRQLPEEGLKFMVYLQKENIIDESGMPKERFSAEFPKEGPSILRIQQVVRGDSAAYFCASSPGRQGNSLYEQYFGPGTRLTVT.

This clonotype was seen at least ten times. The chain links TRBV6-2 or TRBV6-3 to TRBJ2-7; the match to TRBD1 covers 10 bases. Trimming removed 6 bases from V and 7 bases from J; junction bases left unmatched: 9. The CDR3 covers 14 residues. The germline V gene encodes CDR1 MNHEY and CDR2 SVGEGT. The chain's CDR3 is CASRDIGTGVEQYF. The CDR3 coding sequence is TGTGCCAGCAGGGACATCGGGACAGGGGTGGAGCAGTACTTC.

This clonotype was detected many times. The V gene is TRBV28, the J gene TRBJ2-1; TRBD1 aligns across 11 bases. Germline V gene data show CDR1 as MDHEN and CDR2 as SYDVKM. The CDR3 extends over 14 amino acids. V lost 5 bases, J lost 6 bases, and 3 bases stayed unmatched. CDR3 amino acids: CASSAGQGANEQFF. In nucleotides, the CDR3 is TGTGCCAGCAGTGCTGGACAGGGGGCCAATGAGCAGTTCTTC.

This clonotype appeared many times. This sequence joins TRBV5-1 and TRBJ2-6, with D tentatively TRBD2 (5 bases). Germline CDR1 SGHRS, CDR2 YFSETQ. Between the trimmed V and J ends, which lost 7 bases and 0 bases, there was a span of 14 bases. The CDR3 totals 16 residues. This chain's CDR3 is CASLAGTPSGANVLTF. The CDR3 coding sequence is TGCGCCAGCCTCGCGGGTACTCCCTCTGGGGCCAACGTCCTGACTTTC.

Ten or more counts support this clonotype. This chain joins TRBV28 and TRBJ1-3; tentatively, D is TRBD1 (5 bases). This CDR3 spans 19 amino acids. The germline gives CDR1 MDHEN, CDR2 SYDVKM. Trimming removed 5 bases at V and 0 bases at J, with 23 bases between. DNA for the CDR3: TGTGCCAGCAGTCCCCCCTGGGGCAGGTTCGGAGACTCTGGAAACACCATATATTTT. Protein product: CASSPPWGRFGDSGNTIYF.

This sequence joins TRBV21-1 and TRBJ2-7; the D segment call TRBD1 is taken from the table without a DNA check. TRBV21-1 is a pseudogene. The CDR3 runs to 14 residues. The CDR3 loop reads CASDRGGPFYEQYF. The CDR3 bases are TGTGCCAGCGACCGAGGGGGGCCCTTCTACGAGCAGTACTTC.

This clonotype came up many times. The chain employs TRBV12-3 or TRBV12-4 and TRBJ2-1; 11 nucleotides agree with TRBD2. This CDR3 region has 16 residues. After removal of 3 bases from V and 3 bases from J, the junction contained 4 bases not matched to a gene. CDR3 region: CASSFNLAGGYNEQFF. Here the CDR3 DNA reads TGTGCCAGCAGTTTTAACCTAGCGGGAGGCTACAATGAGCAGTTCTTC.

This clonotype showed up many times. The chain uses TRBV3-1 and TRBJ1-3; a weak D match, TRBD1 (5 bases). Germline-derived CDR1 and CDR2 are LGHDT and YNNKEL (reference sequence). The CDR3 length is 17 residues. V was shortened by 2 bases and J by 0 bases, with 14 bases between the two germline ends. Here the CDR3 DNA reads TGTGCCAGCAGCCAATCGGGTAGGGGATTCTCTGGAAACACCATATATTTT. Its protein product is CASSQSGRGFSGNTIYF.

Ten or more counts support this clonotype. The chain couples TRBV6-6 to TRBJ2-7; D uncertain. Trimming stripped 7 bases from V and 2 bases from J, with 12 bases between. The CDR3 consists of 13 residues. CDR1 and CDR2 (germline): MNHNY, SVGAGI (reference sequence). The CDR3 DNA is TGTGCCAGCACAAAGCCCACAGCCTACGAGCAGTACTTC. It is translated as CASTKPTAYEQYF.

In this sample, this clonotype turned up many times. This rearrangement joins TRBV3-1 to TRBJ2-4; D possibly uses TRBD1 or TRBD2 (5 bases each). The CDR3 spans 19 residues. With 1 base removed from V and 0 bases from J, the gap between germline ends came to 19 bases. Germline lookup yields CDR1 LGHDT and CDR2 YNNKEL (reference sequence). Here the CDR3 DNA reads TGTGCCAGCAGCCAAGGGGGGTTGAGGGCGCAACTAGCCAAAAACATTCAGTACTTC. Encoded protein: CASSQGGLRAQLAKNIQYF.